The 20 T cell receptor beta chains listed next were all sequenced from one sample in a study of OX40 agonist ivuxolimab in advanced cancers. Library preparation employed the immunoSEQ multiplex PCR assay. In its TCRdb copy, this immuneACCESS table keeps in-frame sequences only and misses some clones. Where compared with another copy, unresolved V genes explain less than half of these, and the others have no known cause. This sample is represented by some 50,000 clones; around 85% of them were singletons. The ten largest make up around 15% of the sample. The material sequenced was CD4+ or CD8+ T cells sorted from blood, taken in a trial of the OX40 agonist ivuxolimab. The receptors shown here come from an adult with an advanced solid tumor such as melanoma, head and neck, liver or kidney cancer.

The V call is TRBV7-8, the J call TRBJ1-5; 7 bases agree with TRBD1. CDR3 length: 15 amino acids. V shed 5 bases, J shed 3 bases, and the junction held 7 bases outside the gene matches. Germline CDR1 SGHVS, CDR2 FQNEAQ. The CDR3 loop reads CASSPQGTDNQPQHF. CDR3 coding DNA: TGTGCCAGCAGCCCACAGGGGACGGACAATCAGCCCCAGCATTTT.

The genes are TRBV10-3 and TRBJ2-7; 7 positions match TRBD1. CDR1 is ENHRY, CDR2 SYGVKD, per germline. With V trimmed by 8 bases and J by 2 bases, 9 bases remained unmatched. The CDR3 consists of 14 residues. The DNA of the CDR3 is TGTGCCATCTCCACAGGGGAATTCCCCTACGAGCAGTACTTC. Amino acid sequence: CAISTGEFPYEQYF.

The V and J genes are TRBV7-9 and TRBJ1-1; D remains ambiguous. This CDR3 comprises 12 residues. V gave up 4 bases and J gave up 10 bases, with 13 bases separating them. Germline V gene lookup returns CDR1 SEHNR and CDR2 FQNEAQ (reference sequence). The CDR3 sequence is CASSSKDGRAFF. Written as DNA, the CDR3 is TGTGCCAGCAGCTCGAAAGATGGGCGAGCTTTCTTT.

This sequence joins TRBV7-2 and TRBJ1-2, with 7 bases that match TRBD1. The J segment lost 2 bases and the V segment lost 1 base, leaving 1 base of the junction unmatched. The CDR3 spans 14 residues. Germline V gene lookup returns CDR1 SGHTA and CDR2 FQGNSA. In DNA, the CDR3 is TGTGCCAGCAGCTTAGGGACAGGAAACTATGGCTACACCTTC. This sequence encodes CASSLGTGNYGYTF.

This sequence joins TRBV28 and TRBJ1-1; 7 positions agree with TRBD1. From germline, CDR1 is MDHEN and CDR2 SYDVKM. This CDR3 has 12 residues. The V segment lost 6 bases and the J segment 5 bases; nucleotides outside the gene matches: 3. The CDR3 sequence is CASSYRGTEAFF. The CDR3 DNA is TGTGCCAGCAGCTACAGGGGAACTGAAGCTTTCTTT.

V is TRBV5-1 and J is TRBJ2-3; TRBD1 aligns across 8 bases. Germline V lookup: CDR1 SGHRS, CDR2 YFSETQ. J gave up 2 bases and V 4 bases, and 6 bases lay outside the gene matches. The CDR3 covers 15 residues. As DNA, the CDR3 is TGCGCCAGCAGCGGAGGACAGGGCTACACAGATACGCAGTATTTT. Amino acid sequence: CASSGGQGYTDTQYF.

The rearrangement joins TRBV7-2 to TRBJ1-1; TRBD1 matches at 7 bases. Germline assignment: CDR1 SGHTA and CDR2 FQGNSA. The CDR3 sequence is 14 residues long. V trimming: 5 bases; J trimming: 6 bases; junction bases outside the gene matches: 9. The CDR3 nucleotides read TGTGCCAGCAGCCCCCGACAGGGAAGGGCTGAAGCTTTCTTT. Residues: CASSPRQGRAEAFF.

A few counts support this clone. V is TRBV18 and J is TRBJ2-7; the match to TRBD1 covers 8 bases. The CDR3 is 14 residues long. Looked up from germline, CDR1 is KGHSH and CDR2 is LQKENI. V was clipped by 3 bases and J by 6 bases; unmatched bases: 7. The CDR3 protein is CASSPQGALGEQYF. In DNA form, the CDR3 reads TGTGCCAGCTCACCTCAGGGGGCACTAGGCGAGCAGTACTTC.

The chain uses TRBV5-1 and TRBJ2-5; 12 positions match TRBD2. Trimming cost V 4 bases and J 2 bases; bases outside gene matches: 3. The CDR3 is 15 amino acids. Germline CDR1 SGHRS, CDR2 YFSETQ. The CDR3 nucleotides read TGCGCCAGCAGCCCAGGACTAGCGGGACAAGAGACCCAGTACTTC. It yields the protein CASSPGLAGQETQYF. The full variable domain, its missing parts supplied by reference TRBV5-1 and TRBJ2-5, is KAGVTQTPRYLIKTRGQQVTLSCSPISGHRSVSWYQQTPGQGLQFLFEYFSETQRNKGNFPGRFSGRQFSNSRSEMNVSTLELGDSALYLCASSPGLAGQETQYFGPGTRLLVL.

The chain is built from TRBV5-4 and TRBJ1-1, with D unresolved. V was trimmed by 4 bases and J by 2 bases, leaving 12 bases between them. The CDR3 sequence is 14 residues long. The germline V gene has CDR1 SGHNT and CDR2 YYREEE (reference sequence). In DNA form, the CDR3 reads TGTGCCAGCAGCATATCACCTGACAACACTGAAGCTTTCTTT. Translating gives CASSISPDNTEAFF.

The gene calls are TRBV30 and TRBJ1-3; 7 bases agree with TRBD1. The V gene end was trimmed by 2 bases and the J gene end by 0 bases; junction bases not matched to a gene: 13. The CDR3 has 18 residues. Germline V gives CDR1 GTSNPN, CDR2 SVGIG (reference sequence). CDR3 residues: CAWSLADRRLSSGNTIYF. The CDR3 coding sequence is TGTGCCTGGAGTCTAGCGGACAGGAGGCTTAGCTCTGGAAACACCATATATTTT.

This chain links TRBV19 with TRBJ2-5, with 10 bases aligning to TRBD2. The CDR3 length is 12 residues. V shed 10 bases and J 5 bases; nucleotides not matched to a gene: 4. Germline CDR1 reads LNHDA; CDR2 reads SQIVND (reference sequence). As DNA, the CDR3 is TGTGCCACGCTAGCGGGAGACGAGACCCAGTACTTC. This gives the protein CATLAGDETQYF. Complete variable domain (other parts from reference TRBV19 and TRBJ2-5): DGGITQSPKYLFRKEGQNVTLSCEQNLNHDAMYWYRQDPGQGLRLIYYSQIVNDFQKGDIAEGYSVSREKKESFPLTVTSAQKNPTAFYLCATLAGDETQYFGPGTRLLVL.

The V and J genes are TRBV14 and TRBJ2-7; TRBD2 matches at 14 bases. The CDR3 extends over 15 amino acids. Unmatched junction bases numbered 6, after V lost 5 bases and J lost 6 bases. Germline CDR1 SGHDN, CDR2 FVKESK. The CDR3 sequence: CASSYWTSGRSEQYF. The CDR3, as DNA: TGTGCCAGCAGCTACTGGACTAGCGGGAGGAGCGAGCAGTACTTC.

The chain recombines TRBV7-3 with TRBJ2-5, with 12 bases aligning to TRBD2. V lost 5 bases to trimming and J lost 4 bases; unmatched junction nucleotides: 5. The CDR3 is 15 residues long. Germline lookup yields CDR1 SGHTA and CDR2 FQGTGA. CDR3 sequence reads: CASSPSGRATETQYF. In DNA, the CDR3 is TGTGCCAGCAGCCCTAGCGGGAGGGCCACAGAGACCCAGTACTTC.

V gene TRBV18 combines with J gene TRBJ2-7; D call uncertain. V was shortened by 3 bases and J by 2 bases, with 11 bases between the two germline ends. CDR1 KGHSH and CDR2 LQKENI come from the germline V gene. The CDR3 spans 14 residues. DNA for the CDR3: TGTGCCAGCTCACCCACCCACCTGACCTACGAGCAGTACTTC. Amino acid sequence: CASSPTHLTYEQYF.

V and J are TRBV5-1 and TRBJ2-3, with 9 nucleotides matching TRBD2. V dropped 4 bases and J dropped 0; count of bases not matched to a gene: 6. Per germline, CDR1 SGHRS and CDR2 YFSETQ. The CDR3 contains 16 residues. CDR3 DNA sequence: TGCGCCAGCAGCACGGTAGCGGGAGTGAGCACAGATACGCAGTATTTT. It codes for CASSTVAGVSTDTQYF.

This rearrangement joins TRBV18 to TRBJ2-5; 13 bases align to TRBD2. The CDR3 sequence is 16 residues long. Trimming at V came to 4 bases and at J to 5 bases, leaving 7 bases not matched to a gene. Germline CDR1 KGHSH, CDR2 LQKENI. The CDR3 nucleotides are TGTGCCAGCTCACAAGGGACTAGCGGGACCCGCGAGACCCAGTACTTC. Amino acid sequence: CASSQGTSGTRETQYF.

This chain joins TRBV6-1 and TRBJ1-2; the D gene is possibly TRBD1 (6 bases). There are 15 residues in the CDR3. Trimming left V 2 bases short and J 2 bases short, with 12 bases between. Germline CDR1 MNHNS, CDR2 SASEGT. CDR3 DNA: TGTGCCAGCAGTGAATACAGGGTCTACAACTATGGCTACACCTTC. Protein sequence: CASSEYRVYNYGYTF.

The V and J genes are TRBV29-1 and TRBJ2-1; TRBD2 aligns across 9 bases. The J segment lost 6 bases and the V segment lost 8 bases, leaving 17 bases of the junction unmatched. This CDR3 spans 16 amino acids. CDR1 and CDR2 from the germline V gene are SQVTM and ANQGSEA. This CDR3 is CSTRSTGGRASNEQFF. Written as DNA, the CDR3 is TGCAGCACTCGCTCGACGGGCGGGAGGGCCTCCAATGAGCAGTTCTTC.

CDR3 amino acids: CASSDGQVNTEAFF. CDR3 bases: TGTGCCAGCAGCGACGGACAGGTTAACACTGAAGCTTTCTTT. The chain couples TRBV7-9 to TRBJ1-1, with TRBD1 matching 7 bases. Germline V CDR1 and CDR2: SEHNR, FQNEAQ (reference sequence). The V segment lost 5 bases and the J segment 2 bases; nucleotides outside the gene matches: 5. The length of the CDR3 is 14 residues. The variable domain in full, with the rest retrieved from reference TRBV7-9 and TRBJ1-1, is DTGVSQNPRHKITKRGQNVTFRCDPISEHNRLYWYRQTLGQGPEFLTYFQNEAQLEKSRLLSDRFSAERPKGSFSTLEIQRTEQGDSAMYLCASSDGQVNTEAFFGQGTRLTVV.